This TCR beta chain was observed in a study of CD8 T cells in Susac syndrome. Germline loops: CDR1 MNHEY, CDR2 SMNVEV (reference sequence). This CDR3 contains 14 residues. Trimming removed 3 bases at V and 2 bases at J, with 8 bases between. This clonotype occurred once. CD8+ and CD4+ T cells from blood underwent TCR beta sequencing, which was carried out in a high-throughput format. The control participants were healthy donors, and these controls were matched with respect to both age and sex. Through negative isolation, CD4+ and CD8+ T cells were obtained, while TEMRA cells were enriched using FACS. Reverse transcription of 0.5 to 1 ug RNA was carried out with random hexamers. Coverage of TCR beta CDR3 amplification by immunoSEQ multiplex PCR extended to 54 Vbeta and 13 Jbeta. Via MiXCR, TCRdb re-called the immunoSEQ multiplex PCR reads, giving one row per CDR3 protein. The repertoire holds over 80,000 distinct CDR3 sequences, with about 93% as singletons.

The origin of this receptor is a human donor in good health. The sequencing sample was made of CD8+ T cells from PBMCs. The chain couples TRBV27 to TRBJ2-1, with D maybe TRBD1 (5 bases). CDR3 residues: CASSLADTYNEQFF. The CDR3 DNA reads TGTGCCAGCAGTTTGGCGGACACCTACAATGAGCAGTTCTTC.